These 9 T cell receptor beta chains were sequenced from one sample in a study of T cell changes during pregnancy in multiple sclerosis (dated by TCRdb to the late 2010s). To prepare the library, the immunoSEQ multiplex PCR assay was applied. As stored in TCRdb, this immuneACCESS dataset retains in-frame rearrangements with V and J assigned. A fraction of the clones does not appear; measured against another copy, unresolved V genes explain less than half of the discrepancy, and the remainder lacks a known reason. For this sample the table gives about 100,000 clones, of which around 92% were detected only once. The ten largest clones capture around 2.1% of the sample. The sample in question was peripheral blood, obtained after pregnancy. The receptor source for this set is a female donor with multiple sclerosis, enrolled in a pregnancy study.

V is TRBV19 and J is TRBJ1-3; the D is unclear. This CDR3 has 16 residues. From germline, CDR1 is LNHDA and CDR2 SQIVND (reference sequence). V was cut by 3 bases and J by 0 bases, with 12 bases left in between. Here the CDR3 DNA reads TGTGCCAGTAGTATCTCGCAGGTTTACTCTGGAAACACCATATATTTT. It specifies CASSISQVYSGNTIYF.

This clone was observed many times. The gene calls are TRBV6-6 and TRBJ1-2, with 12 bases that match TRBD1. The V and J ends lost 6 bases and 4 bases, in that order; junction bases with no gene match: 3. The CDR3 has 14 amino acids. Germline lookup yields CDR1 MNHNY and CDR2 SVGAGI (reference sequence). This CDR3 reads CASSLGQGAYGYTF. The CDR3 DNA reads as TGTGCCAGCAGCCTGGGACAGGGGGCCTATGGCTACACCTTC.

The chain uses TRBV5-1 and TRBJ2-7; D may be TRBD1 (5 bases). The germline V gene has CDR1 SGHRS and CDR2 YFSETQ. The CDR3 has 17 residues. Trimming took 4 bases from V and 0 from J, leaving 20 bases between them. The CDR3 region is CASSHRPTVYNSYEQYF. CDR3 coding DNA: TGCGCCAGCAGCCATCGTCCGACAGTGTACAACTCCTACGAGCAGTACTTC. The complete variable domain, with remaining parts taken from reference TRBV5-1 and TRBJ2-7, reads KAGVTQTPRYLIKTRGQQVTLSCSPISGHRSVSWYQQTPGQGLQFLFEYFSETQRNKGNFPGRFSGRQFSNSRSEMNVSTLELGDSALYLCASSHRPTVYNSYEQYFGPGTRLTVT.

The chain links TRBV6-5 to TRBJ1-2, with a possible D match to TRBD1 (6 bases). The CDR3 extends over 13 amino acids. Trimming took 4 bases from V and 2 from J, leaving 8 bases between them. From germline, CDR1 is MNHEY and CDR2 SVGAGI. CDR3 coding DNA: TGTGCCAGCAGTTCAGACAGGAACTATGGCTACACCTTC. It codes for CASSSDRNYGYTF.

This rearrangement joins TRBV7-2 to TRBJ1-1; D gene unclear. The germline V gene encodes CDR1 SGHTA and CDR2 FQGNSA. Trimming removed 1 base from V and 4 bases from J, with 16 bases in between. The CDR3 sequence is 16 residues long. The CDR3: CASSLVWRRPPTEAFF. The CDR3 coding sequence is TGTGCCAGCAGCTTAGTCTGGAGAAGGCCGCCCACTGAAGCTTTCTTT.

V gene TRBV30 combines with J gene TRBJ2-7; the D gene is possibly TRBD1 (5 bases). Germline V lookup: CDR1 GTSNPN, CDR2 SVGIG (reference sequence). The CDR3 is made up of 12 amino acids. V was pared by 3 bases and J by 4 bases, with 10 bases between. The CDR3: CAWSPTGYEQYF. The CDR3 DNA sequence: TGTGCCTGGAGCCCCACAGGTTACGAGCAGTACTTC.

The V call is TRBV7-8, the J call TRBJ1-6, with D perhaps TRBD1 (6 bases). Germline V CDR1 and CDR2: SGHVS, FQNEAQ. This CDR3 spans 16 amino acids. V lost 2 bases and J 8 bases, leaving 16 bases between the germline ends. The CDR3 region is CASSLRGAVIDSPLHF. For the CDR3, the DNA is TGTGCCAGCAGCTTACGGGGGGCGGTTATCGATTCACCCCTCCACTTT.

Turning to this clone: Relative to the germline gene, one junction end is altered; a read error may explain this. This chain links TRBV5-6 with TRBJ2-5; 8 positions match TRBD1. CDR1 and CDR2 (germline): SGHDT, YYEEEE. The CDR3 has 11 residues. The CDR3 here is CASTWTGPLNF. The CDR3 nucleotides are TGTGCCAGCACGTGGACAGGGCCACTGAACTTC.

The chain recombines TRBV11-2 with TRBJ1-5, with TRBD1 as a possible D gene (6 bases). Per germline, CDR1 SGHAT and CDR2 FQNNGV. The CDR3 covers 14 residues. V gave up 5 bases and J gave up 7 bases, with 15 bases separating them. DNA for the CDR3: TGTGCCAGCAGCCCTACAGGGAGCGGACAGCCCCAGCATTTT. Amino acid sequence: CASSPTGSGQPQHF.